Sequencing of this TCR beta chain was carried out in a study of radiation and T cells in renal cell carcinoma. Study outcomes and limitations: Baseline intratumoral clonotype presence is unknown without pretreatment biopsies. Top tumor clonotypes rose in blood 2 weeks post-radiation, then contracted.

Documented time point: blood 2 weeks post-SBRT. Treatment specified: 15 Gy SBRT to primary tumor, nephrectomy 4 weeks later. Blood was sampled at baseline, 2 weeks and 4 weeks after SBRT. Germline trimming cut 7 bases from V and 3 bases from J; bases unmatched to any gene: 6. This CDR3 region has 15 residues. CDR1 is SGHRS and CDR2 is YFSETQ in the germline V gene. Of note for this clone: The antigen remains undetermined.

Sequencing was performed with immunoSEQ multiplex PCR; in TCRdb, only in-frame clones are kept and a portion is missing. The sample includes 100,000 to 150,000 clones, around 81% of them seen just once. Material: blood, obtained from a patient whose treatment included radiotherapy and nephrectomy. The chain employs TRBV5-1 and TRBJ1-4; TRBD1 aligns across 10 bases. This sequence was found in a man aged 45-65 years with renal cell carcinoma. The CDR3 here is CASRTGGLSNEKLFF. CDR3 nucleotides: TGCGCCAGCCGGACAGGGGGATTATCTAATGAAAAACTGTTTTTT.